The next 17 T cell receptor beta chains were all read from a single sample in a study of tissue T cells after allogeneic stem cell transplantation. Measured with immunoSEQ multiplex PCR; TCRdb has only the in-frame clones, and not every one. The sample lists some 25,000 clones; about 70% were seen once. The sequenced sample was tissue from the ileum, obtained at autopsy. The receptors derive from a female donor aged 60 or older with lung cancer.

The CDR3 region is CASSLGLGTGGYNEQFF. CDR3 nucleotide sequence: TGTGCCAGCAGCTTAGGGCTAGGGACAGGGGGATACAATGAGCAGTTCTTC. The chain employs TRBV11-3 and TRBJ2-1; 11 bases agree with TRBD1. This CDR3 contains 17 residues. The V gene end was trimmed by 1 base and the J gene end by 4 bases; junction bases not matched to a gene: 6. Looked up from germline, CDR1 is SGHNT and CDR2 is YENEEA.

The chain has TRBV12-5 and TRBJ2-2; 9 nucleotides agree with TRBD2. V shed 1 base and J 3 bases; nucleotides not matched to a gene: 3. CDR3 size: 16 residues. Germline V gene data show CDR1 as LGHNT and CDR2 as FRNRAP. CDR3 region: CASGLGLAAYTGELFF. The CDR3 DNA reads TGTGCTAGTGGTTTGGGACTAGCGGCTTACACCGGGGAGCTGTTTTTT.

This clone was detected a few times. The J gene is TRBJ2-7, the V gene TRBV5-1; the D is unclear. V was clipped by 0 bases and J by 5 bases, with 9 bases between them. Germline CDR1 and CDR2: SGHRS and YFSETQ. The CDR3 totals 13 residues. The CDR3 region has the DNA TGCGCCAGCAGCTTGGTAGGATCCCACGAGCAGTACTTC. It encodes CASSLVGSHEQYF.

The CDR3 loop reads CASSPRGRWETQYF. The CDR3 DNA reads as TGTGCCAGCAGCCCTAGGGGGCGCTGGGAGACCCAGTACTTC. The rearrangement uses TRBV27 and TRBJ2-5; 7 positions agree with TRBD1. With V trimmed by 6 bases and J by 5 bases, 9 bases remained unmatched. The CDR3 runs 14 residues. Germline values: CDR1 MNHEY, CDR2 SMNVEV (reference sequence).

The CDR3: CASSPRGTQQNSPLHF. The DNA of the CDR3 is TGTGCCAGCTCACCGAGGGGAACCCAGCAAAATTCACCCCTCCACTTT. This chain uses TRBV18 with TRBJ1-6, with TRBD1 as a possible D gene (5 bases). The CDR3 runs to 16 residues. CDR1 KGHSH and CDR2 LQKENI come from the germline V gene. Trimming took off 3 bases at V and 7 bases at J, with 16 bases between the two ends.

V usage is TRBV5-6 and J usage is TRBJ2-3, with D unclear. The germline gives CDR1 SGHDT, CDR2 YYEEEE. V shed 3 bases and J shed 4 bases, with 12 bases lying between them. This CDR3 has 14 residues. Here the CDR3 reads CASSSGWASDTQYF. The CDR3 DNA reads TGTGCCAGCAGCTCTGGGTGGGCCTCAGATACGCAGTATTTT.

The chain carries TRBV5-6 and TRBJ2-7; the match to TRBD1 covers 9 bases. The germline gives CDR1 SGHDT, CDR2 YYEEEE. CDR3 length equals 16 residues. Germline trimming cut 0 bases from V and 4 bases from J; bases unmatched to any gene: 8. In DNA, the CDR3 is TGTGCCAGCAGCTTGGGGCCCCCGGGACAGGGTTACGAGCAGTACTTC. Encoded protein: CASSLGPPGQGYEQYF.

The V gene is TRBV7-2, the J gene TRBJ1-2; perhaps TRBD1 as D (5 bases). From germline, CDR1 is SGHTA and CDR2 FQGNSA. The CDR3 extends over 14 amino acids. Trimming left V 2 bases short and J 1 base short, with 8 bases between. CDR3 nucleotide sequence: TGTGCCAGCAGCTTAAGGGACGGTAACTATGGCTACACCTTC. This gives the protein CASSLRDGNYGYTF. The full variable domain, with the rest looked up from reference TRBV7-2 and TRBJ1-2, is GAGVSQSPSNKVTEKGKDVELRCDPISGHTALYWYRQSLGQGLEFLIYFQGNSAPDKSGLPSDRFSAERTGGSVSTLTIQRTQQEDSAVYLCASSLRDGNYGYTFGSGTRLTVV.

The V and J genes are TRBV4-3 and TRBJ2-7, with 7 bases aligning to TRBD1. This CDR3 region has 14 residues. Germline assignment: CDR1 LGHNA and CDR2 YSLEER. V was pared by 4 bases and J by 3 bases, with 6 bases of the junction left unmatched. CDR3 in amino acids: CASSLSRQGYEQYF. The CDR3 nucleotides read TGCGCCAGCAGCCTCTCAAGACAGGGCTACGAGCAGTACTTC.

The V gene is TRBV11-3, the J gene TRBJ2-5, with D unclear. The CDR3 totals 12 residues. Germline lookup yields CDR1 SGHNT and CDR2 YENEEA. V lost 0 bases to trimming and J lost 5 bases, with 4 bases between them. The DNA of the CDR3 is TGTGCCAGCAGCTTAGAAGCGGAGACCCAGTACTTC. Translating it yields CASSLEAETQYF.

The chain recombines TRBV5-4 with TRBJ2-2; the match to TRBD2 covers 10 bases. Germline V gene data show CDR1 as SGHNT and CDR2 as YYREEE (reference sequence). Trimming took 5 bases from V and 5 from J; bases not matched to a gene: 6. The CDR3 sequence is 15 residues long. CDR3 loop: CASRRTSGITGELFF. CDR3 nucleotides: TGTGCCAGCAGAAGGACTAGCGGCATTACCGGGGAGCTGTTTTTT.

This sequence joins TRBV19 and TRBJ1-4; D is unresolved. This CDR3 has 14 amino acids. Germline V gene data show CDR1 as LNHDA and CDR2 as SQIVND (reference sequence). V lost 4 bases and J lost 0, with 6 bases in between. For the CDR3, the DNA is TGTGCCAGTAGTAAATATGCAACTAATGAAAAACTGTTTTTT. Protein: CASSKYATNEKLFF.

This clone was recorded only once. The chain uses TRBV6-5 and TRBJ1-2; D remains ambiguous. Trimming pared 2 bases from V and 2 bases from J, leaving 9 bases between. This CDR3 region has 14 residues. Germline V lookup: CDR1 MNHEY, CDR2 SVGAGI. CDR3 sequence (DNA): TGTGCCAGCAGTTACCAACCGGCCAACTATGGCTACACCTTC. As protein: CASSYQPANYGYTF.

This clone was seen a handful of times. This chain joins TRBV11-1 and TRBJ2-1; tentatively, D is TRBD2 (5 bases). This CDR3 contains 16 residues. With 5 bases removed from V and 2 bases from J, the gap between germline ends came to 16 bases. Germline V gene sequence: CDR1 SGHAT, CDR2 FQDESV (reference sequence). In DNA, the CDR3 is TGTGCCAGCAGCCCCCCCCCTAGCAGCCCCTACAATGAGCAGTTCTTC. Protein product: CASSPPPSSPYNEQFF.

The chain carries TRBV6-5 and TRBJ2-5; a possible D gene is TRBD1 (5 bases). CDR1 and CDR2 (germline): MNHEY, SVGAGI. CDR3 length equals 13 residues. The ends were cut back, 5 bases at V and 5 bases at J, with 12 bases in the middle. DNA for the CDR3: TGTGCCAGCAGTCGACAGTTGGGGGAGACCCAGTACTTC. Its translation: CASSRQLGETQYF.

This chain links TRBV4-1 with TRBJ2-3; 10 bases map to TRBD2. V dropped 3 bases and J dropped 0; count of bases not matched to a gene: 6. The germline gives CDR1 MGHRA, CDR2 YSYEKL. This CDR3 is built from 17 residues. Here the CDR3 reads CASSQAPTSGSTDTQYF. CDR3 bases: TGCGCCAGCAGCCAGGCCCCGACTAGCGGGAGCACAGATACGCAGTATTTT.

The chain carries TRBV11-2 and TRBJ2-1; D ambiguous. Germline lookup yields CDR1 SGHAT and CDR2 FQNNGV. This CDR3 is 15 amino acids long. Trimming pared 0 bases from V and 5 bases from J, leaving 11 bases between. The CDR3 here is CASSLERSPHNEQFF. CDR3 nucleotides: TGTGCCAGCAGCTTAGAACGCTCCCCCCACAATGAGCAGTTCTTC.